One sample yielded the 17 T cell receptor beta chains listed below, sequenced in a study of T cells in narcolepsy (dated by TCRdb to 2016 to 2019). Libraries were prepared through the immunoSEQ multiplex PCR assay. Not all clones reach the TCRdb copy of this immuneACCESS table, which keeps in-frame sequences only. Checked studies attribute under half of the gap to unresolved V genes and leave the rest unexplained. The sample profile shows around 18,000 clones; about nine tenths of them were found once. The ten biggest clones cover over 0.65% of the sample. The sample comprised memory (CD45RA-) CD4+ T cells from blood. The cell subset or site label on this specimen signifies: memory T cells sorted ex vivo from peripheral blood. Receptors were obtained from a human donor in good health.

As for this clone: The same CDR3 also results from other DNA sequences found in this sample. The chain links TRBV7-2 to TRBJ2-6; a possible D gene is TRBD2 (6 bases). There are 16 residues in the CDR3. The germline CDR1 and CDR2 sequences are SGHTA and FQGNSA. Trimming removed 2 bases from V and 2 bases from J, with 10 bases in between. CDR3 DNA sequence: TGTGCCAGCAGCTTATTGGGGGGAGCTGGGGCCAACGTCCTGACTTTC. Encoded protein: CASSLLGGAGANVLTF.

The chain uses TRBV19 and TRBJ2-3; the match to TRBD1 covers 9 bases. Germline CDR1 LNHDA, CDR2 SQIVND (reference sequence). CDR3 length: 17 residues. V shed 7 bases and J 3 bases; nucleotides not matched to a gene: 14. The CDR3 DNA sequence: TGTGCCAGTACCTTCAGCGGGACAGGGTCAAGAACAGATACGCAGTATTTT. Its translation: CASTFSGTGSRTDTQYF.

This chain joins TRBV28 and TRBJ1-2; TRBD1 matches 12 bases. The ends lost 6 bases at V and 8 bases at J; junction bases unmatched: 10. The germline gives CDR1 MDHEN, CDR2 SYDVKM. The CDR3 is made up of 15 amino acids. The CDR3 sequence: CASRPPGQGARGYTF. The CDR3 DNA reads TGTGCCAGCAGACCCCCGGGACAGGGGGCGCGAGGCTACACCTTC.

J is TRBJ2-5 and V is TRBV5-1, with TRBD2 matching over 8 bases. In germline, CDR1 is SGHRS, CDR2 YFSETQ. The J segment lost 4 bases and the V segment lost 2 bases, leaving 7 bases of the junction unmatched. CDR3 length: 15 residues. CDR3 DNA sequence: TGCGCCAGCAGCTTCATAACCGGGAGGGCAGAGACCCAGTACTTC. Residues: CASSFITGRAETQYF.

V usage is TRBV11-3 and J usage is TRBJ1-6; D possibly corresponds to TRBD1 (5 bases). Germline CDR1 and CDR2: SGHNT and YENEEA. CDR3 length equals 15 residues. Deletions cut 2 bases from V and 7 bases from J, with 12 bases between. CDR3 sequence reads: CASSLLMGRNSPLHF. In DNA form, the CDR3 reads TGTGCCAGCAGCTTATTGATGGGACGAAATTCACCCCTCCACTTT.

This clone was seen a handful of times. The V and J genes are TRBV30 and TRBJ2-4; 12 nucleotides line up with TRBD2. From germline, CDR1 is GTSNPN and CDR2 SVGIG (reference sequence). J lost 8 bases, V lost 1 base, and 9 bases had no gene match. CDR3 size: 16 residues. CDR3 bases: TGTGCCTGGAGTGGAGGCGCTAGCGGGGGGGCTGACATTCAGTACTTC. Its protein product is CAWSGGASGGADIQYF. Using reference TRBV30 and TRBJ2-4 for the parts outside the CDR3, the full variable domain is SQTIHQWPATLVQPVGSPLSLECTVEGTSNPNLYWYRQAAGRGLQLLFYSVGIGQISSEVPQNLSASRPQDRQFILSSKKLLLSDSGFYLCAWSGGASGGADIQYFGAGTRLSVL.

The V call is TRBV6-5, the J call TRBJ1-2; a weak D match, TRBD1 (6 bases). Per the germline V gene, CDR1 is MNHEY and CDR2 is SVGAGI. CDR3 size: 15 residues. V lost 6 bases and J lost 5, with 19 bases in between. CDR3 in amino acids: CASRYVGGSGYGYTF. The DNA for the CDR3 is TGTGCCAGCAGATACGTGGGGGGCTCAGGATATGGCTACACCTTC.

The J gene is TRBJ1-1, the V gene TRBV7-9; D not certain. Trimming removed 4 bases at V and 1 base at J, with 10 bases between. Looked up from germline, CDR1 is SEHNR and CDR2 is FQNEAQ (reference sequence). The CDR3 is 14 amino acids. The CDR3 nucleotides read TGTGCCAGCAGCTCTTCCCGGCAGAACACTGAAGCTTTCTTT. Translated, it gives CASSSSRQNTEAFF.

This clone was found once. This chain joins TRBV19 and TRBJ1-1; D might be TRBD1 (6 bases). The germline gives CDR1 LNHDA, CDR2 SQIVND (reference sequence). The CDR3 is 13 residues long. V dropped 4 bases and J dropped 11 bases, with 17 bases sitting between them. CDR3 sequence reads: CASSRGGDFSAFF. In nucleotides, the CDR3 is TGTGCCAGTAGTAGGGGGGGCGACTTTTCCGCTTTCTTT. The full variable domain, its missing parts supplied by reference TRBV19 and TRBJ1-1, is DGGITQSPKYLFRKEGQNVTLSCEQNLNHDAMYWYRQDPGQGLRLIYYSQIVNDFQKGDIAEGYSVSREKKESFPLTVTSAQKNPTAFYLCASSRGGDFSAFFGQGTRLTVV.

The chain uses TRBV7-2 and TRBJ2-1, with D unresolved. There are 13 residues in the CDR3. Germline CDR1 is SGHTA and CDR2 is FQGNSA. The germline V and J ends were trimmed by 2 bases and 9 bases, with 11 bases remaining between them. CDR3 region: CASSLNVLREQFF. CDR3 DNA: TGTGCCAGCAGCTTAAACGTTTTACGTGAGCAGTTCTTC.

CDR3 sequence: CASSGKTGNSNQPQHF. The CDR3 coding sequence is TGCGCCAGCAGTGGAAAGACAGGGAATAGCAATCAGCCCCAGCATTTT. V is TRBV10-2 and J is TRBJ1-5, with TRBD1 identical over 7 bases. Germline assignment: CDR1 WSHSY and CDR2 SAAADI. J lost 0 bases, V lost 4 bases, and 6 bases had no gene match. The CDR3 is 16 amino acids.

The rearrangement joins TRBV7-8 to TRBJ2-1, with D uncertain. Trimming left V 3 bases short and J 5 bases short, with 14 bases between. Germline V gives CDR1 SGHVS, CDR2 FQNEAQ. The CDR3 totals 15 residues. The CDR3 is CASSFGPQIHNEQFF. The CDR3 nucleotides read TGTGCCAGCAGCTTCGGGCCCCAAATACACAATGAGCAGTTCTTC. Variable domain in full (rest from reference TRBV7-8 and TRBJ2-1): GAGVSQSPRYKVAKRGQDVALRCDPISGHVSLFWYQQALGQGPEFLTYFQNEAQLDKSGLPSDRFFAERPEGSVSTLKIQRTQQEDSAVYLCASSFGPQIHNEQFFGPGTRLTVL.

This clone was recorded only once. The V and J genes are TRBV18 and TRBJ2-7; no clear D gene. Trimming shortened V by 2 bases and J by 3 bases, and 17 bases separated the two germline ends. Germline V gene sequence: CDR1 KGHSH, CDR2 LQKENI. CDR3 length equals 16 residues. CDR3 bases: TGTGCCAGCTCACCATTTTCTGTCGATTTACGCTACGAGCAGTACTTC. It encodes CASSPFSVDLRYEQYF.

This chain joins TRBV30 and TRBJ2-5, with D hard to call. With 1 base removed from V and 1 base from J, the gap between germline ends came to 13 bases. The CDR3 runs to 15 residues. Germline CDR1 is GTSNPN and CDR2 is SVGIG (reference sequence). The CDR3 coding sequence is TGTGCCTGGAGTGCCAACTCACGGTCCCAAGAGACCCAGTACTTC. Amino acid sequence: CAWSANSRSQETQYF.

The rearrangement links TRBV5-6 to TRBJ1-6, with D perhaps matching TRBD1 (5 bases). The CDR3 covers 14 residues. The V gene lost 0 bases and the J gene lost 7 bases, with 8 bases spanning the gap. Germline loops: CDR1 SGHDT, CDR2 YYEEEE. CDR3 loop: CASSLGRGNSPLHF. Here the CDR3 DNA reads TGTGCCAGCAGCTTGGGAAGGGGAAATTCACCCCTCCACTTT.

The chain links TRBV6-5 to TRBJ1-1; D gene ambiguous. The CDR3 totals 14 residues. Germline V gives CDR1 MNHEY, CDR2 SVGAGI. The V end lost 0 bases, the J end lost 7 bases, and 12 bases lay between the germline ends. This CDR3 reads CASSYSTPRGEAFF. DNA for the CDR3: TGTGCCAGCAGTTACTCGACACCCCGGGGTGAAGCTTTCTTT.

Only a few counts were recorded for this clone. The chain carries TRBV15 and TRBJ2-1, with 11 bases lining up with TRBD2. The CDR3 is 18 residues long. V was pared by 3 bases and J by 1 base, with 8 bases of the junction left unmatched. Germline V gene lookup returns CDR1 LNHNV and CDR2 YYDKDF (reference sequence). The CDR3 nucleotides are TGTGCCACCAGCAGGAGCGCTTTAGCGGGAGGGTCCTACAATGAGCAGTTCTTC. Residues: CATSRSALAGGSYNEQFF. The full variable domain, with the rest looked up from reference TRBV15 and TRBJ2-1, is DAMVIQNPRYQVTQFGKPVTLSCSQTLNHNVMYWYQQKSSQAPKLLFHYYDKDFNNEADTPDNFQSRRPNTSFCFLDIRSPGLGDTAMYLCATSRSALAGGSYNEQFFGPGTRLTVL.